What follows describes a single T cell receptor beta chain. Its antigen is still unknown. TCRdb passed the 5' RACE reads through MiXCR, listing each CDR3 protein once. Here the sample spans about 100,000 distinct CDR3 sequences, around 4.3% being singletons. Time point in this sample: sample taken at primary tumor resection. This entry is derived from a study of spatial heterogeneity in lung cancer. Study results and limitations: For expanded intratumoral alpha and beta TCRs, counts tracked tumor mutation counts.

This TCR was sampled from a male donor with early-stage non-small cell lung cancer. The material sequenced was lung tumor tissue, taken at surgery.

The CDR3 loop is CASSLDSTATEAFF. The CDR3 nucleotides read TGTGCCAGCAGCTTAGATAGCACGGCCACTGAAGCTTTCTTT. The gene calls are TRBV11-3 and TRBJ1-1; D remains ambiguous. The germline gives CDR1 SGHNT, CDR2 YENEEA. The V end lost 0 bases, the J end lost 4 bases, and 9 bases lay between the germline ends. CDR3 length: 14 amino acids. The whole variable domain, filled in from reference TRBV11-3 and TRBJ1-1, reads EAGVVQSPRYKIIEKKQPVAFWCNPISGHNTLYWYLQNLGQGPELLIRYENEEAVDDSQLPKDRFSAERLKGVDSTLKIQPAELGDSAVYLCASSLDSTATEAFFGQGTRLTVV.